These T cell receptor beta chains were read from a single sample in a study of cytomegalovirus exposure and HLA in healthy donors. The table came from immunoSEQ multiplex PCR; TCRdb's copy has only in-frame clones and leaves some out. The data contain some 130,000 clones, about four fifths of them singletons. The sample consisted of PBMCs. The source is a man aged 25-45 years in good health. CDR3s include the opening cysteine and the closing phenylalanine or tryptophan. The D gene is left open where the match is weak. Clone size is shown for a subset of rows, as once, few, many or a class of expanded clone.

TRBJ1-5 - - TRBV9 TGTGCCAGCAGCCCAGGGTTCGGCAATCAGCCCCAGCATTTT CASSPGFGNQPQHF
TRBJ2-1 - - TRBV5-8 TGTGCCAGCAGCTTGCAAACGAGAGGTGAGCAGTTCTTC CASSLQTRGEQFF
TRBJ2-7 - - TRBV4-1 TGCGCCAGCAGCCAAGGGAGGGGTAATTCCTACGAGCAGTACTTC CASSQGRGNSYEQYF
TRBJ2-5 TRBD2 - TRBV5-6 TGTGCCAGCAACCCGTTGGGCCGCGGGGGGGAGACCCAGTACTTC CASNPLGRGGETQYF
TRBJ1-1 - - TRBV7-9 TGTGCCAGCAGCCGACAGGAGAAAGCTTTCTTT CASSRQEKAFF
TRBJ2-1 TRBD1 - TRBV18 TGTGCCAGCTCAGTGGACAGGGGCGATGAGCAGTTCTTC CASSVDRGDEQFF
TRBJ2-2 - few TRBV6-1 TGTGCCAGCAGTGAACGGGAGACCGGGGAGCTGTTTTTT CASSERETGELFF
TRBJ2-2 - - TRBV19 TGTGCCAGTAGTACCCGACAGGCAACGAACACCGGGGAGCTGTTTTTT CASSTRQATNTGELFF
TRBJ2-7 TRBD1 few TRBV5-1 TGCGCCAGCAGCTTTTCAGGACAGGGTTACGAGCAGTACTTC CASSFSGQGYEQYF
TRBJ1-2 TRBD1 - TRBV30 TGTGCCTGGAGTGGACAGGGGCGGCCTGTTAACTATGGCTACACCTTC CAWSGQGRPVNYGYTF
TRBJ2-5 - few TRBV6-5 TGTGCCAGCAGTTCCGGCGGGACCCGGGGGACCCAGTACTTC CASSSGGTRGTQYF
TRBJ1-2 - - TRBV4-2 TGTGCCAGCAGCCGGGCCACCTCAGGGGTACTGGGCTACACCTTC CASSRATSGVLGYTF
TRBJ2-3 TRBD2 - TRBV18 TGTGCCAGCTCACCACAAGCCAGCGGGAGCGGCACAGATACGCAGTATTTT CASSPQASGSGTDTQYF
TRBJ2-3 - - TRBV28 TGTGCCAGCAGTTTACAGGGGGGAGCGGGTGATACGCAGTATTTT CASSLQGGAGDTQYF
TRBJ2-5 TRBD2 - TRBV2 TGTGCCAGCAGTCCCGGGACTAGCGGGAGAGAGACCCAGTACTTC CASSPGTSGRETQYF
TRBJ2-1 - - TRBV28 TGTGCCAGCAGTTTAAGGCTAGATCAGTATTTCTTC CASSLRLDQYFF
TRBJ2-2 - - TRBV25-1 TGTGCCAGCAGTGGGTCACGCAGGGACACCGGGGAGCTGTTTTTT CASSGSRRDTGELFF
TRBJ2-3 - - TRBV19 TGTGCCACCAGGGGGGAGGTAGATACGCAGTATTTT CATRGEVDTQYF
TRBJ2-1 TRBD2 once TRBV2 TGTGCCAGCCAGTGGCTAGCGGCCCTCAATGAGCAGTTCTTC CASQWLAALNEQFF
TRBJ2-3 TRBD2 - TRBV30 TGTGCCTGGAGCTGGGGGTTGGGGACTACCCGCACAGATACGCAGTATTTT CAWSWGLGTTRTDTQYF
TRBJ2-7 - - TRBV4-1 TGCGCCAGCAGCCACCGAGGCGAGCAGTACTTC CASSHRGEQYF
TRBJ1-3 TRBD1 - TRBV9 TGTGCCAGCAGCATTACAGGGGGTTCTGGAAACACCATATATTTT CASSITGGSGNTIYF
TRBJ1-5 - - TRBV28 TGTGCCAGCACGGGGGGGGGCCATAGCAATCAGCCCCAGCATTTT CASTGGGHSNQPQHF
TRBJ1-1 - - TRBV6-1 TGTGCCAGCAGTGAATTACTAGGACAGCTGAACACTGAAGCTTTCTTT CASSELLGQLNTEAFF
TRBJ1-5 TRBD1 - TRBV9 TGTGCCAGCAGCCCCACGGCGGGGACAGGGAATCAGCCCCAGCATTTT CASSPTAGTGNQPQHF
TRBJ2-1 TRBD2 - TRBV7-6 TGTGCCAGCAGCACGAGCCCTAGCGGGAGGGCCAATGAGCAGTTCTTC CASSTSPSGRANEQFF
TRBJ2-1 TRBD2 - TRBV25-1 TGTGCCAGTCAGACTAGCGGGAGGTCCTACAATGAGCAGTTCTTC CASQTSGRSYNEQFF
TRBJ1-5 - once TRBV12-1 TGTGCCAGCAGCCCCCTGGTGGGACAGTCGCCCTATCAGCCCCAGCATTTT CASSPLVGQSPYQPQHF
TRBJ2-5 - - TRBV11-2 TGTGCCAGCAGCTTACCGGGGGAGCAGTACTTC CASSLPGEQYF
TRBJ2-7 - once TRBV10-3 TGTGCCATCAGGGGGCAACTCCTCGGCGAGCAGTACTTC CAIRGQLLGEQYF
TRBJ2-7 - few TRBV7-9 TGTTCCAGCAGCTTAGGCATCCGGGGTTACGAGCAGTACTTC CSSSLGIRGYEQYF
TRBJ2-1 TRBD2 - TRBV11-2 TGTGCCAGCAGCTTAGAGATAGCGGGAGGTGGTAATGAGCAGTTCTTC CASSLEIAGGGNEQFF
TRBJ1-5 TRBD1 - TRBV27 TGTGCCAGCAGCCCTATTAGACAGGGGTGGAATCAGCCCCAGCATTTT CASSPIRQGWNQPQHF
TRBJ2-7 TRBD2 - TRBV30 TGTGCCTGGAGTGTTGCTAGCGGGAGGTACGAGCAGTACTTC CAWSVASGRYEQYF
TRBJ1-3 - - TRBV19 TGTGCCAGTAGGGACCCACAAGGCCAGGGGGGAAACACCATATATTTT CASRDPQGQGGNTIYF
TRBJ1-1 TRBD1 - TRBV14 TGTGCCAGCAGACTAACCGGGACAGGGAGTGCTTTCTTT CASRLTGTGSAFF
TRBJ2-3 TRBD2 - TRBV23-1 TGCGCCAGCAGTCGAGTAGCGGGAGGGCCTGGGGTGCCAGATACGCAGTATTTT CASSRVAGGPGVPDTQYF
TRBJ2-1 - - TRBV19 TGTGCCAGTAGTATAGATCCCGACAGGAGTGAGCAGTTCTTC CASSIDPDRSEQFF
TRBJ2-1 TRBD2 - TRBV7-9 TGTTCCAGCAGCTTAAGCGGGAGGATCGATGAGCAGTTCTTC CSSSLSGRIDEQFF
TRBJ2-4 TRBD1 - TRBV25-1 TGTGCCAGCGAAGCAGGGGGCGCGGACATTCAGTACTTC CASEAGGADIQYF
TRBJ2-1 TRBD2 - TRBV25-1 TGTGCCAGCAGTGAATCTAGCGGGAGCTCCTACAATGAGCAGTTCTTC CASSESSGSSYNEQFF
TRBJ2-2 - - TRBV11-3 TGTGCCAGCAGCTCTCAGGGTTCGAACACCGGGGAGCTGTTTTTT CASSSQGSNTGELFF